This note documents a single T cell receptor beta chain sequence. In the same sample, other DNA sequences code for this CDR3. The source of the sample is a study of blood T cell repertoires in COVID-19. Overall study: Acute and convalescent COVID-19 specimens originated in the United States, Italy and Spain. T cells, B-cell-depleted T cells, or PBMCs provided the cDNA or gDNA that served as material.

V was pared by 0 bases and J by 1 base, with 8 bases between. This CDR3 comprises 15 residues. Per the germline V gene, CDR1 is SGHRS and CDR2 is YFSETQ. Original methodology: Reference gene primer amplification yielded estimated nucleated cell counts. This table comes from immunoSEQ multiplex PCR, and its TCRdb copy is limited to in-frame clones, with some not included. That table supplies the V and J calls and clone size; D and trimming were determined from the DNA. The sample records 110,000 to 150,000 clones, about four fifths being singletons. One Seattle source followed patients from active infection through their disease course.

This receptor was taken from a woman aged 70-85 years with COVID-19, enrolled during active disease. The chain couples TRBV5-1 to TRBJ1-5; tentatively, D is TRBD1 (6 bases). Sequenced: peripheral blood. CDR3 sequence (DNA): TGCGCCAGCAGCTTGGGGCAGGGGAGCAATCAGCCCCAGCATTTT. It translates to CASSLGQGSNQPQHF.